This passage covers 23 T cell receptor beta chains from one sample sequenced in a study of T-cell reconstitution after alpha-beta-depleted transplantation in children. The authors prepared the TCRbeta library with unique molecular identifiers. TCRdb called the PCR reads again in MiXCR, with one record for every CDR3 protein. The sample consists of about 460,000 distinct CDR3 sequences, about an eighth of them appearing once. Sample: PBMCs, mostly from graft donor cells, taken 180 days after TCRalphabeta/CD19-depleted stem cell transplant. These receptors all come from a female patient aged 2 to 10 who had a stem cell transplant for aplastic anemia, so the T cells may come from the graft donor.

V gene TRBV5-8 combines with J gene TRBJ2-4; TRBD2 aligns across 9 bases. The CDR3 extends over 17 amino acids. The germline V gene has CDR1 SGHTS and CDR2 YDEGEE. V dropped 3 bases and J dropped 8; count of bases not matched to a gene: 15. The CDR3 sequence is CASSSAGVPAGGYIQYF. CDR3 nucleotides: TGTGCCAGCAGCTCAGCAGGGGTCCCAGCGGGAGGTTACATTCAGTACTTC.

Many counts were recorded for this clonotype. The V call is TRBV6-5, the J call TRBJ2-1, with a tentative D call TRBD1 (6 bases). The germline V and J ends were trimmed by 6 bases and 3 bases, with 15 bases remaining between them. The germline gives CDR1 MNHEY, CDR2 SVGAGI. CDR3 length: 15 residues. The CDR3 protein is CASSRDTPVYNEQFF. The CDR3 DNA reads TGTGCCAGCAGCAGGGACACTCCTGTCTACAATGAGCAGTTCTTC.

The chain combines TRBV5-6 with TRBJ1-2; 7 bases line up with TRBD1. Germline V lookup: CDR1 SGHDT, CDR2 YYEEEE. The CDR3 is 15 residues long. Trimming cost V 4 bases and J 4 bases; bases outside gene matches: 10. For the CDR3, the DNA is TGTGCCAGCAGCCGACAGGGATTGAGCGGCTATGGCTACACCTTC. It specifies CASSRQGLSGYGYTF.

In this sample, this clonotype turned up a few times. The rearrangement uses TRBV7-2 and TRBJ2-5, with 12 positions matching TRBD2. The CDR3 runs to 16 residues. Germline V gene data show CDR1 as SGHTA and CDR2 as FQGNSA. V shed 4 bases, J shed 5 bases, and the junction held 8 bases outside the gene matches. CDR3 in DNA: TGTGCCAGCAGCTCCCTGACTAGCGGGAGAGGGGAGACCCAGTACTTC. Translated, it gives CASSSLTSGRGETQYF.

This clonotype was counted at least ten times. This chain connects TRBV27 to TRBJ1-1; weak D call: TRBD1 (5 bases). Looked up from germline, CDR1 is MNHEY and CDR2 is SMNVEV (reference sequence). V was cut by 5 bases and J by 5 bases, with 15 bases left in between. This CDR3 is 14 amino acids long. The DNA of the CDR3 is TGTGCCAGCAGTCTCCGGGGCCTGAGGACTGAAGCTTTCTTT. It is translated as CASSLRGLRTEAFF.

V usage is TRBV11-2 and J usage is TRBJ2-5; possibly TRBD1 for D (6 bases). This CDR3 has 12 residues. Trimming left V 5 bases short and J 5 bases short, with 9 bases between. The germline V gene encodes CDR1 SGHAT and CDR2 FQNNGV. CDR3 protein: CASSVDRETQYF. DNA of the CDR3: TGTGCCAGCAGCGTCGACAGGGAGACCCAGTACTTC.

This rearrangement joins TRBV7-8 to TRBJ2-1; 10 nucleotides line up with TRBD2. The CDR3 has 15 residues. CDR1 and CDR2 from the germline V gene are SGHVS and FQNEAQ. V lost 1 base to trimming and J lost 12 bases; unmatched junction nucleotides: 9. This CDR3 is CASSLELAGFQGQFF. CDR3 in DNA: TGTGCCAGCAGCTTAGAACTAGCGGGGTTCCAGGGGCAGTTCTTC.

The J gene is TRBJ1-6, the V gene TRBV7-3; 9 nucleotides match TRBD1. CDR1 SGHTA and CDR2 FQGTGA come from the germline V gene. This CDR3 is built from 15 residues. V trimming: 4 bases; J trimming: 9 bases; junction bases outside the gene matches: 7. CDR3 amino acids: CASSSGTGKGSPLHF. CDR3 DNA: TGTGCCAGCAGCTCTGGGACAGGGAAGGGTTCACCCCTCCACTTT.

V gene TRBV9 combines with J gene TRBJ1-1; 10 bases match TRBD1. Germline CDR1 is SGDLS and CDR2 is YYNGEE. The CDR3 contains 15 residues. The V segment lost 4 bases and the J segment 5 bases; nucleotides outside the gene matches: 8. The CDR3 spells CASSWDRGPGTEAFF. CDR3 in DNA: TGTGCCAGCAGCTGGGACAGGGGTCCGGGGACTGAAGCTTTCTTT.

This clonotype was seen a few times. The J gene is TRBJ2-7, the V gene TRBV2; no clear D. This CDR3 spans 12 amino acids. Germline CDR1 is SNHLY and CDR2 is FYNNEI. V lost 4 bases and J lost 1, with 5 bases in between. The CDR3 loop reads CASSAGSYEQYF. Here the CDR3 DNA reads TGTGCCAGCAGTGCCGGGTCCTACGAGCAGTACTTC. Using reference TRBV2 and TRBJ2-7 for the parts outside the CDR3, the full variable domain is EPEVTQTPSHQVTQMGQEVILRCVPISNHLYFYWYRQILGQKVEFLVSFYNNEISEKSEIFDDQFSVERPDGSNFTLKIRSTKLEDSAMYFCASSAGSYEQYFGPGTRLTVT.

The rearrangement uses TRBV21-1 and TRBJ2-1; the DNA was not used to check the table's D call, TRBD1. TRBV21-1 is deemed a pseudogene. This CDR3 is 14 amino acids long. DNA of the CDR3: TGTGCCAGCAGCAAAGTGGCGGGGGACAATGAGCAGTTCTTC. Amino acid sequence: CASSKVAGDNEQFF.

This clonotype has a handful of counts. The CDR3 protein is CASTGQNYTGELFF. CDR3 in DNA: TGTGCCAGCACAGGACAAAACTACACCGGGGAGCTGTTTTTT. The chain combines TRBV2 with TRBJ2-2; tentative D call: TRBD1 (5 bases). The CDR3 consists of 14 residues. The germline CDR1 and CDR2 sequences are SNHLY and FYNNEI. V was clipped by 7 bases and J by 3 bases, with 12 bases between them.

There are many counts of this clonotype. This chain uses TRBV2 with TRBJ2-4; no firm D call. Germline V gene lookup returns CDR1 SNHLY and CDR2 FYNNEI. V was cut by 4 bases and J by 2 bases, with 12 bases left in between. The CDR3 is made up of 15 amino acids. CDR3 coding DNA: TGTGCCAGCAGTGGGCAGCCCTCTCCCAAAAACATTCAGTACTTC. It yields the protein CASSGQPSPKNIQYF. Looking up the rest from reference TRBV2 and TRBJ2-4 gives the full variable domain: EPEVTQTPSHQVTQMGQEVILRCVPISNHLYFYWYRQILGQKVEFLVSFYNNEISEKSEIFDDQFSVERPDGSNFTLKIRSTKLEDSAMYFCASSGQPSPKNIQYFGAGTRLSVL.

V usage is TRBV7-9 and J usage is TRBJ1-2; 12 nucleotides agree with TRBD1. V lost 5 bases and J lost 4; bases outside the gene matches: 5. Germline V lookup: CDR1 SEHNR, CDR2 FQNEAQ (reference sequence). The CDR3 is 15 residues long. This CDR3 reads CASSKGDRGLYGYTF. DNA of the CDR3: TGTGCCAGCAGCAAGGGGGACAGGGGGCTCTATGGCTACACCTTC.

This clonotype turned up a few times. The gene calls are TRBV28 and TRBJ1-2, with 7 nucleotides matching TRBD1. The J segment lost 4 bases and the V segment lost 6 bases, leaving 8 bases of the junction unmatched. CDR1 is MDHEN and CDR2 is SYDVKM in the germline V gene. The CDR3 runs to 14 residues. The CDR3, as DNA: TGTGCCAGCAGACCGGGACAGACAAGCTATGGCTACACCTTC. Amino acids: CASRPGQTSYGYTF.

This clonotype was counted many times. The chain uses TRBV12-3 or TRBV12-4 and TRBJ2-3; tentative D call: TRBD2 (5 bases). The CDR3 spans 14 residues. V lost 7 bases and J 2 bases, leaving 13 bases between the germline ends. The CDR3 nucleotides are TGTGCCAGCACGGGAACGGGGAACACAGATACGCAGTATTTT. Protein product: CASTGTGNTDTQYF.

This clonotype occurred a few times. The chain joins TRBV20-1 to TRBJ2-1; 9 positions agree with TRBD2. The CDR3 has 15 residues. Trimming removed 3 bases from V and 2 bases from J; junction bases left unmatched: 5. Germline V gene sequence: CDR1 DFQATT, CDR2 SNEGSKA (reference sequence). For the CDR3, the DNA is TGCAGTGCTAGGAGCGGGAGGAGCACCTACAATGAGCAGTTCTTC. Protein sequence: CSARSGRSTYNEQFF.

This clonotype was counted at least ten times. The chain carries TRBV6-1 and TRBJ2-1; D is perhaps TRBD2 (5 bases). V was shortened by 6 bases and J by 12 bases, with 24 bases between the two germline ends. This CDR3 comprises 15 residues. Germline V gene sequence: CDR1 MNHNS, CDR2 SASEGT. CDR3 sequence (DNA): TGTGCCAGCAGCGAGACCGCGGGCCGCCCCTCGGGGCAGTTCTTC. Translated, it gives CASSETAGRPSGQFF.

The chain recombines TRBV4-3 with TRBJ2-6; possible D gene TRBD2, 5 bases. The CDR3 spans 17 residues. Germline V gene sequence: CDR1 LGHNA, CDR2 YSLEER. V dropped 1 base and J dropped 3 bases, with 13 bases sitting between them. The chain's CDR3 is CASSQGLRGLGANVLTF. In DNA form, the CDR3 reads TGCGCCAGCAGCCAAGGGCTCCGCGGGCTTGGGGCCAACGTCCTGACTTTC.

There are many counts of this clonotype. The chain employs TRBV7-2 and TRBJ1-6; 7 nucleotides agree with TRBD1. The CDR3 length is 16 residues. Trimming cost V 5 bases and J 10 bases; bases outside gene matches: 14. Germline V gene lookup returns CDR1 SGHTA and CDR2 FQGNSA. As DNA, the CDR3 is TGTGCCAGCAGCCTACTCCTACCACAGGGGCGCTCACCCCTCCACTTT. Residues: CASSLLLPQGRSPLHF.

The rearrangement uses TRBV7-9 and TRBJ2-7, with D perhaps being TRBD1 or TRBD2 (5 bases each). V was pared by 2 bases and J by 7 bases, with 9 bases between. Germline V CDR1 and CDR2: SEHNR, FQNEAQ (reference sequence). The CDR3 runs 12 residues. The DNA for the CDR3 is TGTGCCAGCAGCTTACATGAGGGGGAGCAGTACGTC. This translates into CASSLHEGEQYV.

The CDR3 spells CSARRDSFNYGYTF. In DNA form, the CDR3 reads TGCAGTGCTAGAAGGGACTCTTTTAACTATGGCTACACCTTC. The J gene is TRBJ1-2, the V gene TRBV20-1; TRBD1 is a possible D gene (5 bases). The V and J ends lost 2 bases and 1 base respectively, with 11 bases between them. This CDR3 comprises 14 residues. Germline V lookup: CDR1 DFQATT, CDR2 SNEGSKA (reference sequence).

This clonotype was observed a few times. The chain recombines TRBV20-1 with TRBJ2-7, with 9 bases lining up with TRBD2. CDR3 size: 13 residues. The junction had 6 bases not matched to a gene; V was cut back by 3 bases and J by 6 bases. Per germline, CDR1 DFQATT and CDR2 SNEGSKA (reference sequence). CDR3 amino acids: CSARGSGRFEQYF. In nucleotides, the CDR3 is TGCAGTGCTAGGGGTAGCGGGAGATTCGAGCAGTACTTC.